The sequence of this T cell receptor (beta chain) was determined in a study of T-cell reconstitution after alpha-beta-depleted transplantation in children (dated by TCRdb to 2016 to 2018). Background for the entire study: Using TCR repertoire profiling, the study followed T-cell immune reconstitution in a quantitative way in children after TCRalphabeta/CD19-depleted allogeneic hematopoietic cell transplantation.

From its cysteine to its phenylalanine, the CDR3 spans 11 amino acids. The kept DNA is CDR3 alone, 33 bases in frame from the first base. From the germline V gene (reference sequence), CDR1 is GTSNPN and CDR2 is SVGIG. V is trimmed back by 5 bases and J by 5 bases, and the junction contains 0 bases that no gene match accounts for. Libraries were made using PCR. Instrument used: Illumina HiSeq 2500. Molecular barcoding was employed in the preparation of TCR libraries, with unique molecular identifiers being used to normalize TCRbeta repertoire quantification. TCRdb itself trimmed the public reads at Q25 with fastp, ran MiXCR and retained productive beta chains. CDR3 protein sequences are deduplicated, and each keeps its most common genes and DNA. In all, the sample holds a few hundred thousand distinct CDR3 sequences, and approximately 10% of those were seen once. More than 2% of the sample lies in the top ten.

In its sample, this clonotype was seen a few times. The clone's antigen remains unknown. Base-call qualities are not available, and no considerably larger clone is one nucleotide away. The sample was PBMCs from the stem cell graft donor, taken from the stem cell graft. The rearranged chain carries TRBV30 and TRBJ1-1, with TRBD1 matching 9 junction bases. The receptor comes from a human donor who donated a stem cell graft to a child with acute lymphoblastic leukemia. The CDR3 region has the sequence CAWDRGTEAFF. The DNA reads as follows: TGTGCCTGGGACAGGGGGACTGAAGCTTTCTTT.